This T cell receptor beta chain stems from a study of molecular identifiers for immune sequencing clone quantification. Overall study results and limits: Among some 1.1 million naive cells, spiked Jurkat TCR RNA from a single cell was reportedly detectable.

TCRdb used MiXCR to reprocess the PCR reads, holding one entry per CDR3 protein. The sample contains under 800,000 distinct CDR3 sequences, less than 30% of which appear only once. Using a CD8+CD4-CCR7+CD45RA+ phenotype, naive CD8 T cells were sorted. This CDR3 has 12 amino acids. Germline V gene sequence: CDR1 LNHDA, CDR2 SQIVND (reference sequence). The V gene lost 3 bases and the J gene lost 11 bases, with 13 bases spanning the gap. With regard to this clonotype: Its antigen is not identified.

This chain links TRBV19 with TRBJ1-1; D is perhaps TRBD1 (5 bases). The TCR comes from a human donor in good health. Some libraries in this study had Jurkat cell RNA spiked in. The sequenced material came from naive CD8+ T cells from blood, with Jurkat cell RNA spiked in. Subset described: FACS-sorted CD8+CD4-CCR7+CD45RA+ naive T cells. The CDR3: CASSMGGDLAFF. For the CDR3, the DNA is TGTGCCAGTAGTATGGGGGGGGATTTGGCTTTCTTT.